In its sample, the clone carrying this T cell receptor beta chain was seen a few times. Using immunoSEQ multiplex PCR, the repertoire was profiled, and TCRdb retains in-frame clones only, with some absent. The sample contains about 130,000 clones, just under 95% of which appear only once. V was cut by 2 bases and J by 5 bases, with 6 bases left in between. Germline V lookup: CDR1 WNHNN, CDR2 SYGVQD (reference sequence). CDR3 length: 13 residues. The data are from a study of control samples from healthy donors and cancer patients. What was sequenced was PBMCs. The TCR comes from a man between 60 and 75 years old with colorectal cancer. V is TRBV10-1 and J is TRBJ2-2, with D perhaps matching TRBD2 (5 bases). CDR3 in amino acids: CASSEGGTGELFF. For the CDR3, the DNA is TGCGCCAGCAGTGAGGGAGGTACCGGGGAGCTGTTTTTT.